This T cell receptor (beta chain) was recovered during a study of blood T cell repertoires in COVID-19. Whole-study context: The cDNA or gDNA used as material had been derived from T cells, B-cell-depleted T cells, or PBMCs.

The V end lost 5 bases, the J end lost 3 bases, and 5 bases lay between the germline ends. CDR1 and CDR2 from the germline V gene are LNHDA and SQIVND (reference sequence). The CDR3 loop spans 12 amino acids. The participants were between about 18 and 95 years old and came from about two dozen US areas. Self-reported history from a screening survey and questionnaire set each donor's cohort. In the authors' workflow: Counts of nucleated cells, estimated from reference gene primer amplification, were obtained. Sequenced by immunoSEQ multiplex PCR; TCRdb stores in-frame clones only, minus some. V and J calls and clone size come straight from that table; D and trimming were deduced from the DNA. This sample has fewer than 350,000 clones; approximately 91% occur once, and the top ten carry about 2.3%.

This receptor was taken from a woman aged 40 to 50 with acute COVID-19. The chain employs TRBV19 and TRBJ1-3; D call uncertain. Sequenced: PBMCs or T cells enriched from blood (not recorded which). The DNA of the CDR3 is TGTGCCAGTAGTTTTTATGGAAACACCATATATTTT. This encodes CASSFYGNTIYF.